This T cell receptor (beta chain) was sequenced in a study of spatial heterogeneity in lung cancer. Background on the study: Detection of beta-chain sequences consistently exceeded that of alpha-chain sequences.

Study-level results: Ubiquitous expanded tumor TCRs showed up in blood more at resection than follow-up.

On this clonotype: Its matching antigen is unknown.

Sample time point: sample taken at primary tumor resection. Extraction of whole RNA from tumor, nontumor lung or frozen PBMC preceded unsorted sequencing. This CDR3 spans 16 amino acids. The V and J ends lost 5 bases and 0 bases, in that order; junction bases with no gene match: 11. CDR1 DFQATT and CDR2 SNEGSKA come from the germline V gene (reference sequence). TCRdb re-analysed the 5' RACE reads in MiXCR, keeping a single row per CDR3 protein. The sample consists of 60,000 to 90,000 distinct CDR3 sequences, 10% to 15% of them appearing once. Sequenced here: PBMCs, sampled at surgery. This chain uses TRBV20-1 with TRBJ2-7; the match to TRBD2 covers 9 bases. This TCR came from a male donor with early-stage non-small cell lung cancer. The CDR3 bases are TGCAGTGCTGACTTTGCGGTTAGCGGGAGCTCCTACGAGCAGTACTTC. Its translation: CSADFAVSGSSYEQYF.